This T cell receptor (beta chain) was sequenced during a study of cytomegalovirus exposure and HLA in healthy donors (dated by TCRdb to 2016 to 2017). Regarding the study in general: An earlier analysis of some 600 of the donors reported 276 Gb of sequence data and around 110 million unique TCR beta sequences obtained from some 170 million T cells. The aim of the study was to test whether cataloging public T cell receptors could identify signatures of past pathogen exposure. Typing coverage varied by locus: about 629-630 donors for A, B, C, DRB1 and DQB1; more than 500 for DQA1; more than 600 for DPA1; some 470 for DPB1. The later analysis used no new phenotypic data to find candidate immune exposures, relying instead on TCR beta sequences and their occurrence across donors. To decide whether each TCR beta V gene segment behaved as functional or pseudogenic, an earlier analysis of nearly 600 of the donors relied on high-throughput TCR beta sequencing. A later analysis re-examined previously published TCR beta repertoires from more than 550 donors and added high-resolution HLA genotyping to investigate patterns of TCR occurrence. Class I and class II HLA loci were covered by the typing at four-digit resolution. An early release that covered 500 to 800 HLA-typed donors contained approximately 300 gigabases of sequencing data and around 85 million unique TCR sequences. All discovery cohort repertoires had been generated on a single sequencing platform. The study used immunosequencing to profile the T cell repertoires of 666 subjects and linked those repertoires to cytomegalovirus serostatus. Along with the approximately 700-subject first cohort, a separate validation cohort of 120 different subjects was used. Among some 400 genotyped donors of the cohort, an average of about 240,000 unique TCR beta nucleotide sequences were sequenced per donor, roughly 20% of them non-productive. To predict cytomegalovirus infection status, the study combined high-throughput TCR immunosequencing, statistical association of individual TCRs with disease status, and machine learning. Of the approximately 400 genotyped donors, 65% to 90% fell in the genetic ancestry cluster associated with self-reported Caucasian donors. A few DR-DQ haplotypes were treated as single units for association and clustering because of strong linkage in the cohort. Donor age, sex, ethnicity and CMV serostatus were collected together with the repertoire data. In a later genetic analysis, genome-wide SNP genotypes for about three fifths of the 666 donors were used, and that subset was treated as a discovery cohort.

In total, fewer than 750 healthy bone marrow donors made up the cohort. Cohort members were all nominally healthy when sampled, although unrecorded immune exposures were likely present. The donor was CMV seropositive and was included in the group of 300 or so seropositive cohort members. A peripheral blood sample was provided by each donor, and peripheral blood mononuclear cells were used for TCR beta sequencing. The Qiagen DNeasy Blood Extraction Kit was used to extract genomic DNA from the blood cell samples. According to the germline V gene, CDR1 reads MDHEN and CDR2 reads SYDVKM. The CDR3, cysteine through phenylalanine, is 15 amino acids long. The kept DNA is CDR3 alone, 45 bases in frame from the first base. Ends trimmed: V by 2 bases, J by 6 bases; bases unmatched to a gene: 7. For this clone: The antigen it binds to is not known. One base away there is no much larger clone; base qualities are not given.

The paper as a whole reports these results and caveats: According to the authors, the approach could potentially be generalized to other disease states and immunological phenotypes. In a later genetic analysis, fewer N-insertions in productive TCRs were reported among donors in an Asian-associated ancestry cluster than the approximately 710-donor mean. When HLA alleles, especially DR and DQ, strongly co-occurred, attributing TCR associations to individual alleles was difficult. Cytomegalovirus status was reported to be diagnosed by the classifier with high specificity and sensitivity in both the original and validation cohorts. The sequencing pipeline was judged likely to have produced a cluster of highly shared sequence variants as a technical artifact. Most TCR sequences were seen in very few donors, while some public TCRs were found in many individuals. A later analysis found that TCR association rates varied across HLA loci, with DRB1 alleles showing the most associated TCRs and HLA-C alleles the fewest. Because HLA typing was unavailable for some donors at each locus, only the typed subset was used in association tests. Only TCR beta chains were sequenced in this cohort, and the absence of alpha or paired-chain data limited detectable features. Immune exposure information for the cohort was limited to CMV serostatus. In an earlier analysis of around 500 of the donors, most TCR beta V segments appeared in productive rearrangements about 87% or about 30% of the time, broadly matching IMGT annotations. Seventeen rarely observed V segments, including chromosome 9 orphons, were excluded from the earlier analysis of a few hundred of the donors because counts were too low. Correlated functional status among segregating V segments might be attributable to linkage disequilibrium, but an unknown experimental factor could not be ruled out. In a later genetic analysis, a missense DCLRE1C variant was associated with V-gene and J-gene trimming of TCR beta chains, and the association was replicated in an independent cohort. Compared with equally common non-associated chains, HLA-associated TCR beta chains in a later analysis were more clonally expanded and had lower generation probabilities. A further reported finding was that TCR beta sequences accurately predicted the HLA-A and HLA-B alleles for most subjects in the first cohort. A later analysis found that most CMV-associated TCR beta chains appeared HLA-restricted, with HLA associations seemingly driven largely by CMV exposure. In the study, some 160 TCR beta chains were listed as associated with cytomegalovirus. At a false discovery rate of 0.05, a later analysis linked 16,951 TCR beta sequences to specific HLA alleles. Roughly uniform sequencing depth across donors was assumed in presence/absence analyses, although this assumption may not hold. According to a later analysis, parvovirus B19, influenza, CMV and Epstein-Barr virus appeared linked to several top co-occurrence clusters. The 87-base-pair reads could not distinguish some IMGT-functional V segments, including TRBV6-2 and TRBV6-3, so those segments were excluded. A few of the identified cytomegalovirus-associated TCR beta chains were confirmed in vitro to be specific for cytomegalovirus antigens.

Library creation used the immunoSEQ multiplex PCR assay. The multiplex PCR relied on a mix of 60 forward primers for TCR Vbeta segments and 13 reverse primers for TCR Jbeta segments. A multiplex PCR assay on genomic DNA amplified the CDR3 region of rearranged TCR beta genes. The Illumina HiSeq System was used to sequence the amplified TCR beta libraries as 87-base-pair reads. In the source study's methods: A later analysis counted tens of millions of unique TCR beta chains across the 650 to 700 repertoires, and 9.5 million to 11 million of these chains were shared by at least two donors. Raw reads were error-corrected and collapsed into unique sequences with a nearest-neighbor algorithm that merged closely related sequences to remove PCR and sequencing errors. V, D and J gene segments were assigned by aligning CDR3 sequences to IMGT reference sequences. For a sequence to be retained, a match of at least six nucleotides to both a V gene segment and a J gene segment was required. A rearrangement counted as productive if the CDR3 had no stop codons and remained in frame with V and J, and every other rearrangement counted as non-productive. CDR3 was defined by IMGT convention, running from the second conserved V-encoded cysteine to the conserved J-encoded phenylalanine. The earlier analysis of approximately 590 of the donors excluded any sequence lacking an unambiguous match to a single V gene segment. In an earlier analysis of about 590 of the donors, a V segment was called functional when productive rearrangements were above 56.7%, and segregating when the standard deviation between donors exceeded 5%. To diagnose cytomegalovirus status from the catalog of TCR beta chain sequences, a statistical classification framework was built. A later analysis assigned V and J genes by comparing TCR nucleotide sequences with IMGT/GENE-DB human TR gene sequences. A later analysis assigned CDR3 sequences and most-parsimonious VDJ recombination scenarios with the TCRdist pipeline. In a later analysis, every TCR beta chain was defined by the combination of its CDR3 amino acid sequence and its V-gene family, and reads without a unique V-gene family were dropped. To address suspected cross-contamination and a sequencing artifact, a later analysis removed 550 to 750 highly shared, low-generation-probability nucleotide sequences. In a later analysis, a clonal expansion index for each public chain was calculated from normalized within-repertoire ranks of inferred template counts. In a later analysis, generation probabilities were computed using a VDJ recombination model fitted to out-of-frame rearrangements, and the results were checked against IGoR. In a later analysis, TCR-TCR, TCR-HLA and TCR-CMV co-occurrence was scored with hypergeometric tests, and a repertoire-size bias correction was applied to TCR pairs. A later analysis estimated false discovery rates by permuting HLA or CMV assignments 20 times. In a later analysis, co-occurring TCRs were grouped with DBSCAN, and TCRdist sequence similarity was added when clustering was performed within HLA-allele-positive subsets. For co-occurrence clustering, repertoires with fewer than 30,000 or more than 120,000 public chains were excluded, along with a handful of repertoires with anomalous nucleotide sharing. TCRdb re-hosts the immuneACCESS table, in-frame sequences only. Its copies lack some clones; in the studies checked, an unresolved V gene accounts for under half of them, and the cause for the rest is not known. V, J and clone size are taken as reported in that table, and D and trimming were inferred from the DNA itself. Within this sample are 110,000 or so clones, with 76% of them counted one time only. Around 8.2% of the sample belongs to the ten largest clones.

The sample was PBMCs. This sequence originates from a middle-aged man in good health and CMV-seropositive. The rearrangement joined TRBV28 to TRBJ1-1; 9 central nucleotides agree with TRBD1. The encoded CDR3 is CASSLGDREGAEAFF. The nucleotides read TGTGCCAGCAGTTTAGGGGACAGGGAAGGCGCTGAAGCTTTCTTT.